The 28 T cell receptor beta chains in this list originate from one sample, sequenced in a study of cytomegalovirus exposure and HLA in healthy donors. Vbeta (60) and Jbeta (13) primers were used in the PCR. The table came from immunoSEQ multiplex PCR; TCRdb's copy has only in-frame clones and leaves some out. Of 150,000 or so clones detected, about 74% appear once; the ten largest clones hold about 3.4%. The material sequenced was PBMCs. These receptors were collected from a male donor in good health and CMV-seronegative.

This chain links TRBV28 with TRBJ1-5; D unresolved. CDR1 is MDHEN, CDR2 SYDVKM, per germline. Deletions cut 7 bases from V and 2 bases from J, with 12 bases between. This CDR3 is 14 amino acids long. The CDR3 DNA is TGTGCCAGCACCATACGGGAGCGCAATCAGCCCCAGCATTTT. As protein: CASTIRERNQPQHF.

V usage is TRBV4-2 and J usage is TRBJ2-7; 12 nucleotides line up with TRBD2. The CDR3 is 16 residues long. The germline gives CDR1 LGHNA, CDR2 YNFKEQ. Losses at the gene ends were 5 bases for V and 3 bases for J; bases not matched to a gene: 8. Here the CDR3 DNA reads TGTGCCAGCAGCTTAATTCTGACTAGCGGGAGCTACGAGCAGTACTTC. It yields the protein CASSLILTSGSYEQYF.

The gene calls are TRBV2 and TRBJ2-7; 10 bases map to TRBD1. The CDR3 is 14 residues long. Germline loops: CDR1 SNHLY, CDR2 FYNNEI. Trimming removed 4 bases from V and 5 bases from J; junction bases left unmatched: 5. The CDR3 loop reads CASSGGTGVHEQYF. The CDR3 DNA follows: TGTGCCAGCAGTGGCGGGACAGGGGTCCACGAGCAGTACTTC.

The gene calls are TRBV4-1 and TRBJ2-7; the D gene is possibly TRBD1 (6 bases). The V gene's germline CDR1 is MGHRA and CDR2 YSYEKL. Deletions cut 0 bases from V and 3 bases from J, with 15 bases between. The CDR3 covers 16 residues. This chain's CDR3 is CASSQDEGRGYYEQYF. Here the CDR3 DNA reads TGCGCCAGCAGCCAAGATGAGGGCAGGGGATACTACGAGCAGTACTTC.

This chain connects TRBV4-1 to TRBJ2-1; D is undetermined. This CDR3 region has 15 residues. Trimming pared 1 base from V and 0 bases from J, leaving 7 bases between. Germline V lookup: CDR1 MGHRA, CDR2 YSYEKL. The CDR3 protein is CASSQVRSSYNEQFF. CDR3 in DNA: TGCGCCAGCAGCCAAGTGAGGTCCTCCTACAATGAGCAGTTCTTC.

The chain employs TRBV6-1 and TRBJ2-7; possibly TRBD2 for D (5 bases). The CDR3 length is 16 residues. Trimming removed 7 bases from V and 2 bases from J, with 21 bases in between. The V gene's germline CDR1 is MNHNS and CDR2 SASEGT. This chain's CDR3 is CASTDRGGAAAYEQYF. CDR3 coding DNA: TGTGCCAGCACTGATCGGGGTGGCGCGGCGGCCTACGAGCAGTACTTC.

J is TRBJ2-2 and V is TRBV7-3; 9 bases line up with TRBD2. Germline loops: CDR1 SGHTA, CDR2 FQGTGA. Trimming at V came to 5 bases and at J to 4 bases, leaving 8 bases not matched to a gene. This CDR3 has 16 amino acids. The CDR3: CASSPPGGGGTGELFF. The CDR3 DNA follows: TGTGCCAGCAGCCCCCCAGGCGGGGGGGGCACCGGGGAGCTGTTTTTT.

This chain joins TRBV6-1 and TRBJ2-7, with 11 nucleotides matching TRBD1. Germline V lookup: CDR1 MNHNS, CDR2 SASEGT. This CDR3 region has 15 residues. V lost 8 bases, J lost 5 bases, and 11 bases stayed unmatched. CDR3 loop: CASGARDRGTDEQYF. The CDR3 DNA is TGTGCCAGCGGGGCCCGGGACAGGGGGACGGACGAGCAGTACTTC.

This chain connects TRBV2 to TRBJ1-1, with TRBD1 matching over 8 bases. CDR1 SNHLY and CDR2 FYNNEI come from the germline V gene. Germline trimming cut 8 bases from V and 8 bases from J; bases unmatched to any gene: 13. The CDR3 spans 14 residues. DNA for the CDR3: TGTGCCAGCCGCAGCGGACAGGGCGGCCTCGAAGCTTTCTTT. Translation: CASRSGQGGLEAFF.

The gene calls are TRBV15 and TRBJ1-1; the match to TRBD1 covers 7 bases. The V and J ends lost 5 bases and 1 base, in that order; junction bases with no gene match: 7. CDR1 and CDR2 (germline): LNHNV, YYDKDF (reference sequence). This CDR3 spans 15 amino acids. CDR3 coding DNA: TGTGCCACCAGCGGAGCAGGGGGATCGAACACTGAAGCTTTCTTT. Protein product: CATSGAGGSNTEAFF. Supplemented by reference TRBV15 and TRBJ1-1, the full variable domain reads DAMVIQNPRYQVTQFGKPVTLSCSQTLNHNVMYWYQQKSSQAPKLLFHYYDKDFNNEADTPDNFQSRRPNTSFCFLDIRSPGLGDTAMYLCATSGAGGSNTEAFFGQGTRLTVV.

The V gene is TRBV28, the J gene TRBJ2-1; the match to TRBD1 covers 9 bases. J lost 8 bases, V lost 10 bases, and 15 bases had no gene match. CDR1 MDHEN and CDR2 SYDVKM come from the germline V gene. The CDR3 has 15 residues. The CDR3 sequence: CATSSPGQGKHEQFF. CDR3 sequence (DNA): TGTGCCACCTCATCACCGGGACAGGGAAAGCATGAGCAGTTCTTC.

V is TRBV19 and J is TRBJ2-7; a weak D match, TRBD1 (6 bases). The CDR3 has 15 amino acids. The germline V gene encodes CDR1 LNHDA and CDR2 SQIVND (reference sequence). Trimming cost V 6 bases and J 2 bases, with 17 bases left between them. The CDR3 nucleotides are TGTGCCAGTAGGGGGACAAAAGGTTTAACCTACGAGCAGTACTTC. Protein sequence: CASRGTKGLTYEQYF.

The V gene is TRBV5-1, the J gene TRBJ2-2; possible D gene TRBD1, 7 bases. In germline, CDR1 is SGHRS, CDR2 YFSETQ. This CDR3 is built from 14 residues. Trimming pared 4 bases from V and 6 bases from J, leaving 13 bases between. CDR3 DNA: TGCGCCAGCAGCGCGGGGACAGTGCCCGGGGAGCTGTTTTTT. The encoded protein is CASSAGTVPGELFF. The entire variable domain, with the rest obtained from reference TRBV5-1 and TRBJ2-2, is as follows: KAGVTQTPRYLIKTRGQQVTLSCSPISGHRSVSWYQQTPGQGLQFLFEYFSETQRNKGNFPGRFSGRQFSNSRSEMNVSTLELGDSALYLCASSAGTVPGELFFGEGSRLTVL.

J is TRBJ2-7 and V is TRBV7-8; 8 bases are shared with TRBD2. The J segment lost 2 bases and the V segment lost 5 bases, leaving 8 bases of the junction unmatched. The CDR3 consists of 15 residues. Germline CDR1 is SGHVS and CDR2 is FQNEAQ. Here the CDR3 DNA reads TGTGCCAGCAGCCCATTTCCGGGACTAGCCTACGAGCAGTACTTC. It codes for CASSPFPGLAYEQYF.

This chain connects TRBV7-2 to TRBJ2-3, with a tentative D call TRBD1 (7 bases). CDR1 is SGHTA, CDR2 FQGNSA, per germline. Trimming removed 1 base from V and 1 base from J, with 12 bases in between. The CDR3 totals 16 residues. DNA for the CDR3: TGTGCCAGCAGCTTAGATGGCAGGGGGGGCACAGATACGCAGTATTTT. Translation gives CASSLDGRGGTDTQYF.

The chain uses TRBV10-3 and TRBJ1-4; D unresolved. Germline V gives CDR1 ENHRY, CDR2 SYGVKD. V lost 2 bases, J lost 7 bases, and 5 bases lay in between. This CDR3 has 12 amino acids. CDR3 protein: CAISEGGEKLFF. The DNA of the CDR3 is TGTGCCATCAGTGAGGGAGGTGAAAAACTGTTTTTT.

This sequence joins TRBV5-4 and TRBJ2-1, with D possibly TRBD2 on 5 matching bases. Germline V gene sequence: CDR1 SGHNT, CDR2 YYREEE (reference sequence). There are 15 residues in the CDR3. V was trimmed by 4 bases and J by 0 bases, leaving 11 bases between them. Written as DNA, the CDR3 is TGTGCCAGCAGCCGGACTGGGAGCTCCTACAATGAGCAGTTCTTC. Translation: CASSRTGSSYNEQFF.

The chain's CDR3 is CASSEGEDSLWTEAFF. The CDR3, as DNA: TGTGCCAGCAGTGAGGGAGAGGACAGTCTATGGACTGAAGCTTTCTTT. The genes are TRBV25-1 and TRBJ1-1; D possibly corresponds to TRBD1 (6 bases). Trimming shortened V by 3 bases and J by 5 bases, and 19 bases separated the two germline ends. Germline values: CDR1 MGHDK, CDR2 SYGVNS. The CDR3 length is 16 residues. Variable domain in full (rest from reference TRBV25-1 and TRBJ1-1): EADIYQTPRYLVIGTGKKITLECSQTMGHDKMYWYQQDPGMELHLIHYSYGVNSTEKGDLSSESTVSRIRTEHFPLTLESARPSHTSQYLCASSEGEDSLWTEAFFGQGTRLTVV.

The CDR3 reads CASKTDSRARQPQHF. In DNA, the CDR3 is TGTGCCAGCAAGACCGACTCGCGTGCACGTCAGCCCCAGCATTTT. V is TRBV2 and J is TRBJ1-5; D not certain. V was pared by 7 bases and J by 6 bases, with 19 bases between. Germline V lookup: CDR1 SNHLY, CDR2 FYNNEI. The CDR3 has 15 amino acids.

CDR3 region: CASSLEQVSYEQYF. CDR3 sequence (DNA): TGCGCCAGCAGCTTGGAACAGGTCTCCTACGAGCAGTACTTC. The V and J genes are TRBV5-1 and TRBJ2-7; D is possibly TRBD1 (5 bases). The germline V gene encodes CDR1 SGHRS and CDR2 YFSETQ. Trimming left V 0 bases short and J 0 bases short, with 7 bases between. This CDR3 has 14 residues.

The genes are TRBV4-2 and TRBJ2-1; 7 nucleotides align to TRBD2. V lost 3 bases to trimming and J lost 9 bases; unmatched junction nucleotides: 11. From germline, CDR1 is LGHNA and CDR2 YNFKEQ. The length of the CDR3 is 15 residues. The chain's CDR3 is CASSHSGGGFGEQFF. The DNA of the CDR3 is TGTGCCAGCAGCCACTCGGGGGGAGGGTTCGGTGAGCAGTTCTTC.

The chain couples TRBV7-2 to TRBJ2-4, with D maybe TRBD1 (7 bases). Germline V gene lookup returns CDR1 SGHTA and CDR2 FQGNSA. Deletions cut 6 bases from V and 5 bases from J, with 11 bases between. CDR3 size: 13 residues. Here the CDR3 reads CASSLRGENIQYF. DNA for the CDR3: TGTGCCAGCAGTCTCAGGGGGGAAAACATTCAGTACTTC.

This chain links TRBV5-1 with TRBJ2-3, with a possible D match to TRBD2 (6 bases). CDR1 SGHRS and CDR2 YFSETQ come from the germline V gene. V lost 3 bases and J lost 0, with 14 bases in between. The CDR3 sequence is 16 residues long. CDR3 DNA sequence: TGCGCCAGCAGCTCGGGTTATGGAGGGAGCACAGATACGCAGTATTTT. Amino acids: CASSSGYGGSTDTQYF.

This chain uses TRBV23-1 with TRBJ1-5, with D uncertain. TRBV23-1 is designated an ORF whose function remains uncertain. Trimming stripped 1 base from V and 1 base from J, with 17 bases between. This CDR3 spans 18 amino acids. CDR3 bases: TGCGCCAGCAGTCAATGTGTGGGCACGTTATGGAGCAATCAGCCCCAGCATTTT. As protein: CASSQCVGTLWSNQPQHF.

Here the CDR3 DNA reads TGTGCCAGCACTAAACAGGGGAAAAATTCACCCCTCCACTTT. Amino acid sequence: CASTKQGKNSPLHF. V usage is TRBV6-5 and J usage is TRBJ1-6, with 7 positions matching TRBD1. The CDR3 is 14 amino acids. V lost 7 bases and J lost 7; bases outside the gene matches: 7. The germline CDR1 and CDR2 sequences are MNHEY and SVGAGI.

This clone was seen just once. The chain links TRBV9 to TRBJ2-5, with 8 bases that match TRBD2. The CDR3 extends over 16 amino acids. The germline CDR1 and CDR2 sequences are SGDLS and YYNGEE. The V and J ends lost 2 bases and 1 base, in that order; junction bases with no gene match: 7. CDR3 DNA: TGTGCCAGCAGCGTGGGGCCTAGCGGGTTCCAAGAGACCCAGTACTTC. Protein sequence: CASSVGPSGFQETQYF.

The chain has TRBV5-1 and TRBJ2-6; a possible D gene is TRBD1 (5 bases). The V end was cut by 1 base, the J end by 4 bases, with 12 bases between. Germline V CDR1 and CDR2: SGHRS, YFSETQ. This CDR3 contains 16 residues. The CDR3, as DNA: TGCGCCAGCAGCTTGTCGGCAGGGCGGGGGGCCAACGTCCTGACTTTC. Translated: CASSLSAGRGANVLTF.

The chain employs TRBV7-9 and TRBJ2-2, with TRBD2 identical over 12 bases. V shed 4 bases and J 4 bases; nucleotides not matched to a gene: 4. The CDR3 is 16 amino acids. CDR1 is SEHNR, CDR2 FQNEAQ, per germline (reference sequence). In DNA form, the CDR3 reads TGTGCCAGCAGCTCACCACTAGCGGGAGGCACCGGGGAGCTGTTTTTT. Protein sequence: CASSSPLAGGTGELFF.